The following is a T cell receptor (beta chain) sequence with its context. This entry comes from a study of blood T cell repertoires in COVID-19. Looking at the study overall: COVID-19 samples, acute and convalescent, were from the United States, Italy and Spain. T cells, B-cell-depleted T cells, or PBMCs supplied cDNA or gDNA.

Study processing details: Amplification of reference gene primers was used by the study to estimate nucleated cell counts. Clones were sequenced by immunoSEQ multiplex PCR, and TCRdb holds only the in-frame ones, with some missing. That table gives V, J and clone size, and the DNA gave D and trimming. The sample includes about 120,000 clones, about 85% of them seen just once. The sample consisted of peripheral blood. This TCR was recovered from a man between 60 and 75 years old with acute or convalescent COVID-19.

The CDR3 coding sequence is TGTGCCAGCAGCCGCTCGGGCGGGAGGTTTTACAATGAGCAGTTCTTC. This encodes CASSRSGGRFYNEQFF. The V call is TRBV11-2, the J call TRBJ2-1; 8 bases agree with TRBD2. With 5 bases clipped from V and 4 bases from J, the junction kept 10 bases outside the gene matches. The CDR3 sequence is 16 residues long. CDR1 SGHAT and CDR2 FQNNGV come from the germline V gene.